This TCR beta chain was recorded in a study of post-analysis software for immune sequencing data. Study outcomes and limitations: In patients, TRBV5-6, TRBV5-1 and TRBV20-1 belonged to five TRBV segments found more frequently than in controls. Multiple sclerosis was associated with a significant reduction in normalized Chao1 diversity relative to controls.

Prepared libraries of TCR beta cDNA carried unique molecular identifiers. MiXCR was run by TCRdb on the PCR reads, yielding one entry per CDR3 protein. The repertoire holds around 200,000 distinct CDR3 sequences, with 29% as singletons. With regard to this clonotype: The antigen is undetermined.

Germline loops: CDR1 SGHAT, CDR2 FQNNGV. V dropped 1 base and J dropped 2; count of bases not matched to a gene: 2. The CDR3 spans 15 residues. V usage is TRBV11-2 and J usage is TRBJ2-5, with 9 bases matching TRBD2. The sequenced material came from blood. The TCR comes from a girl aged 2 to 17 with multiple sclerosis. The CDR3 nucleotides read TGTGCCAGCAGCTTAGGCGGGGGGGAACAAGAGACCCAGTACTTC. Translation gives CASSLGGGEQETQYF.